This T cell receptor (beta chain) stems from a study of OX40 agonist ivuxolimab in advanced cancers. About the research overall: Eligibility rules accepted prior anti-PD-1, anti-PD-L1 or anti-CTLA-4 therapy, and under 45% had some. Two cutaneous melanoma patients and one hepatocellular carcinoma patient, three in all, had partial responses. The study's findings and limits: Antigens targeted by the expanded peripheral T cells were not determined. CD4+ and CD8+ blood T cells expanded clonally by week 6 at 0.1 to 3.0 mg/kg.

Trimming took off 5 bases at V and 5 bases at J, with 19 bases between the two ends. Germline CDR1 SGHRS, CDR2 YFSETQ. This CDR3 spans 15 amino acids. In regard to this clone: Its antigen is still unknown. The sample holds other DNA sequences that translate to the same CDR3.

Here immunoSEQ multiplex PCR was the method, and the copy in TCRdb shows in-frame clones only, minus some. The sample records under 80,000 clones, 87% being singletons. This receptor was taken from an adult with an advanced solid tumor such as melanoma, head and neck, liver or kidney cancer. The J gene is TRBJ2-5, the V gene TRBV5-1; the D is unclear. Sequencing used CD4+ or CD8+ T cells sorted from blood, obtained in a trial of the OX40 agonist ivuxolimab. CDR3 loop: CASRFRGDVGETQYF. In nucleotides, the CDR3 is TGCGCCAGCAGATTCCGAGGAGATGTAGGGGAGACCCAGTACTTC.